A single sample is the source of the 9 T cell receptor beta chains below, sequenced in a study of OX40 agonist ivuxolimab in advanced cancers. TCRdb's table, derived via immunoSEQ multiplex PCR, lists solely in-frame clones and lacks some. The data contain roughly 64,000 clones, 80% to 85% of them singletons. The sample consisted of CD4+ or CD8+ T cells sorted from blood, taken in a trial of the OX40 agonist ivuxolimab. These receptors all stem from an adult with an advanced solid tumor such as melanoma, head and neck, liver or kidney cancer.

V and J are TRBV29-1 and TRBJ2-1; a weak D match, TRBD2 (5 bases). CDR1 SQVTM and CDR2 ANQGSEA come from the germline V gene. This CDR3 is built from 13 residues. The V gene lost 3 bases and the J gene lost 0 bases, with 6 bases spanning the gap. In nucleotides, the CDR3 is TGCAGCGTTGATCGGGGCTCCTACAATGAGCAGTTCTTC. This gives the protein CSVDRGSYNEQFF.

The gene calls are TRBV9 and TRBJ2-5; D is perhaps TRBD1 (5 bases). This CDR3 is built from 15 residues. The ends were cut back, 0 bases at V and 5 bases at J, with 14 bases in the middle. In germline, CDR1 is SGDLS, CDR2 YYNGEE. The CDR3 bases are TGTGCCAGCAGCGTAGGAACAGCACCAGGGGAGACCCAGTACTTC. This codes for CASSVGTAPGETQYF.

This clone was counted a single time. This chain links TRBV7-8 with TRBJ2-7; 7 bases fit TRBD1. Germline V lookup: CDR1 SGHVS, CDR2 FQNEAQ. The CDR3 has 16 amino acids. V trimming: 6 bases; J trimming: 3 bases; junction bases outside the gene matches: 14. CDR3 sequence (DNA): TGTGCCAGCAGAAGACAGGGAAGGGAGAGAGACTACGAGCAGTACTTC. The encoded protein is CASRRQGRERDYEQYF.

This clone has just one count. The chain combines TRBV29-1 with TRBJ2-7; 10 bases fit TRBD1. CDR3 length: 15 residues. Germline assignment: CDR1 SQVTM and CDR2 ANQGSEA. V lost 6 bases and J lost 2; bases outside the gene matches: 10. This CDR3 reads CSVRTGGDLTYEQYF. The CDR3 bases are TGCAGCGTCCGGACAGGGGGTGACCTAACCTACGAGCAGTACTTC.

This chain uses TRBV6-4 with TRBJ1-1, with 7 bases lining up with TRBD1. The germline CDR1 and CDR2 sequences are MRHNA and SNTAGT. After removal of 2 bases from V and 1 base from J, the junction contained 4 bases not matched to a gene. The CDR3 runs to 15 residues. CDR3 bases: TGTGCCAGCAGTGACCCGCGACAGGGGAACACTGAAGCTTTCTTT. It encodes CASSDPRQGNTEAFF.

The rearrangement links TRBV6-1 to TRBJ2-3; tentatively, D is TRBD1 or TRBD2 (5 bases each). The CDR3 runs to 14 residues. V was clipped by 1 base and J by 2 bases, with 7 bases between them. The germline V gene has CDR1 MNHNS and CDR2 SASEGT. DNA for the CDR3: TGTGCCAGCAGTGAAGGGGGGATCACAGATACGCAGTATTTT. This gives the protein CASSEGGITDTQYF.

The chain recombines TRBV7-6 with TRBJ2-1, with D possibly matching TRBD1 (7 bases). V was shortened by 8 bases and J by 4 bases, with 12 bases between the two germline ends. The germline gives CDR1 SGHVS, CDR2 FNYEAQ. The CDR3 covers 13 residues. CDR3 in DNA: TGTGCCAGCTCGCCAGGGGGGTACAATGAGCAGTTCTTC. Its translation is CASSPGGYNEQFF.

This rearrangement joins TRBV5-1 to TRBJ1-1; D is possibly TRBD1 (6 bases). Deletions cut 5 bases from V and 0 bases from J, with 14 bases between. CDR3 length: 15 amino acids. CDR1 is SGHRS, CDR2 YFSETQ, per germline. Written as DNA, the CDR3 is TGCGCCAGCAGTCCGGGGGCCGGGGTGAACACTGAAGCTTTCTTT. Its protein product is CASSPGAGVNTEAFF.

The chain combines TRBV5-1 with TRBJ1-4; D uncertain. The germline V gene has CDR1 SGHRS and CDR2 YFSETQ. Trimming removed 2 bases from V and 7 bases from J, with 3 bases in between. This CDR3 region has 11 residues. The CDR3 protein is CASSFGEKLFF. Here the CDR3 DNA reads TGCGCCAGCAGCTTCGGTGAAAAACTGTTTTTT.